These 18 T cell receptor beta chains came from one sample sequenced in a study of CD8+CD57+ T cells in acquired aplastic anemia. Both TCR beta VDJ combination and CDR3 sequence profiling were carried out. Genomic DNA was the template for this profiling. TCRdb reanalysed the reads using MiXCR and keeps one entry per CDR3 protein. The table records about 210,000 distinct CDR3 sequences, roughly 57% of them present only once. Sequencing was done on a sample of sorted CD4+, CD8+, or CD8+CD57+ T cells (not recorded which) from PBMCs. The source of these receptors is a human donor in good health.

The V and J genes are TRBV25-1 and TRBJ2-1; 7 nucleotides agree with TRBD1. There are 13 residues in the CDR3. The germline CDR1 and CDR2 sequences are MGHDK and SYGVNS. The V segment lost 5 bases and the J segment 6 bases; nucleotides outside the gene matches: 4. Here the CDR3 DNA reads TGTGCCAGCAGTCCCACAGGGGCCAATGAGCAGTTCTTC. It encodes CASSPTGANEQFF.

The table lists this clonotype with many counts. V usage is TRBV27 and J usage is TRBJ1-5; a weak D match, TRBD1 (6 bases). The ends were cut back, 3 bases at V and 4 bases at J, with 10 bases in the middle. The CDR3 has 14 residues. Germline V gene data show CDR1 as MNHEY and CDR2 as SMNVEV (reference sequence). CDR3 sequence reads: CASSFGGANQPQHF. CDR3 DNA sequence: TGTGCCAGCAGTTTCGGGGGGGCAAATCAGCCCCAGCATTTT.

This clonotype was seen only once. CDR3 in DNA: TGTGCCACCAGCAGAAATACGGGACAAGCGGGGGAGCAGTACTTC. Translation: CATSRNTGQAGEQYF. This chain links TRBV15 with TRBJ2-7; weak D call: TRBD2 (7 bases). Between the trimmed V and J ends, which lost 2 bases and 7 bases, there was a span of 18 bases. Per germline, CDR1 LNHNV and CDR2 YYDKDF (reference sequence). The CDR3 spans 15 residues.

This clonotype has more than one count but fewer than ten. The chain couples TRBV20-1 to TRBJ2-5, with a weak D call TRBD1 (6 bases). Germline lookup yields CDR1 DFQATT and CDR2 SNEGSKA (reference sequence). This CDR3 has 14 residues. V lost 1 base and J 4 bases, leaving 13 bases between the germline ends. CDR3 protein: CSARVQGQIETQYF. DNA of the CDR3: TGCAGTGCTAGAGTTCAGGGGCAGATAGAGACCCAGTACTTC.

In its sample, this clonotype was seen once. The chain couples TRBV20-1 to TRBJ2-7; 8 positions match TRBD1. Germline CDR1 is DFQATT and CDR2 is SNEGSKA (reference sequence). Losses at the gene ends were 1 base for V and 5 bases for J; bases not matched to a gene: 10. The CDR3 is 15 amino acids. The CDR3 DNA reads TGCAGTGCTAGAGGCCTCGGACAGGGCCTGGACGAGCAGTACTTC. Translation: CSARGLGQGLDEQYF.

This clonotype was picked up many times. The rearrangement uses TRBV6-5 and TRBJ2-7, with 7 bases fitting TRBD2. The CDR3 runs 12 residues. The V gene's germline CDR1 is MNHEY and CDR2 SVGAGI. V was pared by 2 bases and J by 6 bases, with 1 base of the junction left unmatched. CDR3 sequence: CASSYPGGEQYF. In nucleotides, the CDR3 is TGTGCCAGCAGTTACCCGGGGGGCGAGCAGTACTTC.

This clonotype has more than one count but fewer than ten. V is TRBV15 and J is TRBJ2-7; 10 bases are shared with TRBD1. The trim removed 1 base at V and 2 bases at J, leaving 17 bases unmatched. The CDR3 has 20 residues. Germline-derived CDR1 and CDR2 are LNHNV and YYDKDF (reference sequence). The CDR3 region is CATSRVAFDRGLFNPYEQYF. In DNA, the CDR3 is TGTGCCACCAGCAGAGTAGCATTTGACAGGGGGCTATTTAACCCCTACGAGCAGTACTTC.

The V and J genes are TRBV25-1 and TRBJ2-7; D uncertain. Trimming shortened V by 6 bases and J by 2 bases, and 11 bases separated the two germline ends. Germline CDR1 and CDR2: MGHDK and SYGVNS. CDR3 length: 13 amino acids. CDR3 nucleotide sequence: TGTGCCAGCAGCCATCCGTCAGCCTACGAGCAGTACTTC. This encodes CASSHPSAYEQYF.

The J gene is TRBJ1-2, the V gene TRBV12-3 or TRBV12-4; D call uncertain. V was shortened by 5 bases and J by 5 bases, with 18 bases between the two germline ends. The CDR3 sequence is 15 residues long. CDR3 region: CASSPPPSLGYGYTF. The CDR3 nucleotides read TGTGCCAGCAGTCCACCCCCAAGTTTGGGGTATGGCTACACCTTC.

The CDR3 loop is CATSRDFSGRVGYEQYF. In nucleotides, the CDR3 is TGTGCCACCAGCAGAGATTTTAGCGGGAGAGTGGGCTACGAGCAGTACTTC. The gene calls are TRBV15 and TRBJ2-7; 9 bases align to TRBD2. J lost 3 bases, V lost 0 bases, and 9 bases had no gene match. Germline V gives CDR1 LNHNV, CDR2 YYDKDF (reference sequence). CDR3 length: 17 amino acids.

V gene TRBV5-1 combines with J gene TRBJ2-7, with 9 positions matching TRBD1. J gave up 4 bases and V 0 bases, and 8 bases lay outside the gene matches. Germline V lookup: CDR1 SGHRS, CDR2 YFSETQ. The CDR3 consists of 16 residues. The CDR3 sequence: CASSLAPGQGLYEQYF. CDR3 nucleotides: TGCGCCAGCAGCTTGGCCCCGGGACAGGGCTTGTACGAGCAGTACTTC.

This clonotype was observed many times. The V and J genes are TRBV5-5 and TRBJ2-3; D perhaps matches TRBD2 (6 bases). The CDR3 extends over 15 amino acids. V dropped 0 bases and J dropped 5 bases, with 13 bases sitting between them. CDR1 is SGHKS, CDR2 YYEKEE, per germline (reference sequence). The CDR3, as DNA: TGTGCCAGCAGCTTGGGGGGAGACGGGGGAGATACGCAGTATTTT. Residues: CASSLGGDGGDTQYF.

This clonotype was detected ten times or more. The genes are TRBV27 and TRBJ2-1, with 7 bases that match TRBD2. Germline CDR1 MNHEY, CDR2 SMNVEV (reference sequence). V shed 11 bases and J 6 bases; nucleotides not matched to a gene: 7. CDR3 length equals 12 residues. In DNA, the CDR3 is TGTGCCGCGGCGGGAGTAGGCAATGAGCAGTTCTTC. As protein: CAAAGVGNEQFF.

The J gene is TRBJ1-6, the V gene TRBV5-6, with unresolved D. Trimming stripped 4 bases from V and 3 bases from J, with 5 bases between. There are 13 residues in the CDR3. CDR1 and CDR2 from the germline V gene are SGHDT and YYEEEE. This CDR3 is CASSQLYNSPLHF. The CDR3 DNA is TGTGCCAGCAGCCAGCTCTATAATTCACCCCTCCACTTT.

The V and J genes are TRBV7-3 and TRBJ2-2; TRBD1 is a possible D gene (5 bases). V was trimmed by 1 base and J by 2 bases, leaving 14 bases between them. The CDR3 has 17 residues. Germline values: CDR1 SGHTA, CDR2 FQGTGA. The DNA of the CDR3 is TGTGCCAGCAGCTTAAACGACAGTCCCGGAAACACCGGGGAGCTGTTTTTT. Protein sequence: CASSLNDSPGNTGELFF.

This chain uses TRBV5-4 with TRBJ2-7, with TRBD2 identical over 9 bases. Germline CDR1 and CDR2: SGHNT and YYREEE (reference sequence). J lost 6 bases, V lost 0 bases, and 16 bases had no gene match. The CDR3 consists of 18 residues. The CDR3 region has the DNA TGTGCCAGCAGCTTGGGTGCGGGAGGGCCCCTTGTCGGTCGCGAGCAGTACTTC. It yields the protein CASSLGAGGPLVGREQYF. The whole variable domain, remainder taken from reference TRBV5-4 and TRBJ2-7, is ETGVTQSPTHLIKTRGQQVTLRCSSQSGHNTVSWYQQALGQGPQFIFQYYREEENGRGNFPPRFSGLQFPNYSSELNVNALELDDSALYLCASSLGAGGPLVGREQYFGPGTRLTVT.

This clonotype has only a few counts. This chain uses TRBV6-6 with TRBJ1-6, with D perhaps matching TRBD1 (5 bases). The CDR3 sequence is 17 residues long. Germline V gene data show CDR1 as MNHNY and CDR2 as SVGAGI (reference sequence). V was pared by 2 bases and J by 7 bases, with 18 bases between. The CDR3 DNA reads TGTGCCAGCAGTTACCACCAGAGGGGCGGCGGGAATTCACCCCTCCACTTT. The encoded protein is CASSYHQRGGGNSPLHF.

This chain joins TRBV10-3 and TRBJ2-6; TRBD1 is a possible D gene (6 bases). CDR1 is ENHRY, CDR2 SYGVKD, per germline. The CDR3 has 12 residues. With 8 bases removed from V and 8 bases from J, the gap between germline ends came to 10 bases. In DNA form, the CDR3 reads TGTGCCATCGGGACATCGTCCAACGTCCTGACTTTC. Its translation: CAIGTSSNVLTF.